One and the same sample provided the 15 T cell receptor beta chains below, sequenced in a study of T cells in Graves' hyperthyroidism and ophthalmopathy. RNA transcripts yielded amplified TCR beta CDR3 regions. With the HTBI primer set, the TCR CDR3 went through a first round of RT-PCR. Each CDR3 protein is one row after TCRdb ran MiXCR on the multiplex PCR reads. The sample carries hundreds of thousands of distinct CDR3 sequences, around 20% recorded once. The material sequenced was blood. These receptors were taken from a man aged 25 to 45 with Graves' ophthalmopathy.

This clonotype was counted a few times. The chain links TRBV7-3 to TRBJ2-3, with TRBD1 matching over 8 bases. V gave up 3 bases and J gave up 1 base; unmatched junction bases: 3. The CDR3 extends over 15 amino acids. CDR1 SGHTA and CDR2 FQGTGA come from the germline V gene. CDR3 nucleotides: TGTGCCAGCAGCTTGGTGGGACAGGGCACAGATACGCAGTATTTT. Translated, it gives CASSLVGQGTDTQYF.

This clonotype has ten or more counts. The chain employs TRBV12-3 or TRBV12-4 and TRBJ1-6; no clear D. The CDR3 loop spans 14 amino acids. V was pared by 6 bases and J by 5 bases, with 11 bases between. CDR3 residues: CASRPTTDNSPLHF. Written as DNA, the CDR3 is TGTGCCAGCAGACCTACGACCGATAATTCACCCCTCCACTTT.

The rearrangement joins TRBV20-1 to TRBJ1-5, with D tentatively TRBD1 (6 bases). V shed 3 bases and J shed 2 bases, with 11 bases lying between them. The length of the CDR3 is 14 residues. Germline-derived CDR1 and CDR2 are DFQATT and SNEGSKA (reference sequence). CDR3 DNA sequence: TGCAGTGCTAGGGAGGGGGGGGGCAATCAGCCCCAGCATTTT. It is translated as CSAREGGGNQPQHF.

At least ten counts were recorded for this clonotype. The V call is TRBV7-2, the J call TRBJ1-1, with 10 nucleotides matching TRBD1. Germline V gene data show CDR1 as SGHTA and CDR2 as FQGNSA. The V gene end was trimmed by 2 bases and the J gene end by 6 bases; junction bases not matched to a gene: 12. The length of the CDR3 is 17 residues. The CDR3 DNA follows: TGTGCCAGCAGCTTAAGGTCTGAGGACAGGGGGGGGGCTGAAGCTTTCTTT. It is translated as CASSLRSEDRGGAEAFF.

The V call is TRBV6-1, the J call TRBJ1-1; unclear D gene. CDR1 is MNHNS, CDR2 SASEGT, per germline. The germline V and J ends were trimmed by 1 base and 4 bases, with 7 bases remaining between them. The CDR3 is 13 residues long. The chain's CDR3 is CASSEVSGTEAFF. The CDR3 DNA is TGTGCCAGCAGTGAAGTGTCAGGCACTGAAGCTTTCTTT.

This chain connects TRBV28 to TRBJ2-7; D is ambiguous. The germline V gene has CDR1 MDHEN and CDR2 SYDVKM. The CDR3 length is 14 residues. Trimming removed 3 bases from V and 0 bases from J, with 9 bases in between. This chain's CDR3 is CASSFIGSSYEQYF. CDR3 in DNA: TGTGCCAGCAGTTTTATCGGAAGCTCCTACGAGCAGTACTTC. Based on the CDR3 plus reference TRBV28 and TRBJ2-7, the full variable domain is DVKVTQSSRYLVKRTGEKVFLECVQDMDHENMFWYRQDPGLGLRLIYFSYDVKMKEKGDIPEGYSVSREKKERFSLILESASTNQTSMYLCASSFIGSSYEQYFGPGTRLTVT.

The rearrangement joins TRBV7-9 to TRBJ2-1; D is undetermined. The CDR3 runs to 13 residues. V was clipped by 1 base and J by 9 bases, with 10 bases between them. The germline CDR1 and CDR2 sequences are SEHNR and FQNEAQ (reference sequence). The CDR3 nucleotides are TGTGCCAGCAGCTTAGACAAGTGGGGTGAGCAGTTCTTC. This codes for CASSLDKWGEQFF.

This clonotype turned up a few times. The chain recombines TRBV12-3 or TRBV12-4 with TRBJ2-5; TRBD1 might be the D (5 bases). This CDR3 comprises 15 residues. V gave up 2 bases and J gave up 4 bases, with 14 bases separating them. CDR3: CASSLTRQGLETQYF. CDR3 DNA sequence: TGTGCCAGCAGTTTAACCCGCCAGGGATTAGAGACCCAGTACTTC.

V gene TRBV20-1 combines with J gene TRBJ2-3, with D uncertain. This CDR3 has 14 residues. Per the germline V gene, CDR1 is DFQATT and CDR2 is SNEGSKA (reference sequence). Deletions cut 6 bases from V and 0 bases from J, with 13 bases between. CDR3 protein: CSAVPGPSTDTQYF. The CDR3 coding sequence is TGCAGTGCCGTCCCAGGCCCTAGCACAGATACGCAGTATTTT.

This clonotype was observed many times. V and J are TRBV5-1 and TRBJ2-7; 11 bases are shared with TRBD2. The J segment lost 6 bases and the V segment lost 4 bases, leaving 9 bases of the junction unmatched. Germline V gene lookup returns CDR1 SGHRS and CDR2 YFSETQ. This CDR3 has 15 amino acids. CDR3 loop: CASSELAGALGEQYF. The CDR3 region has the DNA TGCGCCAGCAGCGAACTAGCGGGAGCACTCGGCGAGCAGTACTTC.

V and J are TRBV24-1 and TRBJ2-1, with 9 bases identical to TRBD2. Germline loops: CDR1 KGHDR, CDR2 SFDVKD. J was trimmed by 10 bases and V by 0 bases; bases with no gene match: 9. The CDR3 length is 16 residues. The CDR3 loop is CATSDLGSGSVREQFF. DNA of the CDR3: TGTGCCACCAGTGATTTGGGTAGCGGGAGCGTTAGGGAGCAGTTCTTC.

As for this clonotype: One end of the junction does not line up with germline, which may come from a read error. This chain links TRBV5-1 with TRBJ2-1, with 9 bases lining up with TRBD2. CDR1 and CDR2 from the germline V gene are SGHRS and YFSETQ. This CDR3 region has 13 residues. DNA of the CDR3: TGTGCCAGCAGCTTTCCGACTAGCGGTGAGCAGTTCTTC. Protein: CASSFPTSGEQFF. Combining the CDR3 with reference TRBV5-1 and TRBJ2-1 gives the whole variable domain KAGVTQTPRYLIKTRGQQVTLSCSPISGHRSVSWYQQTPGQGLQFLFEYFSETQRNKGNFPGRFSGRQFSNSRSEMNVSTLELGDSALYLCASSFPTSGEQFFGPGTRLTVL.

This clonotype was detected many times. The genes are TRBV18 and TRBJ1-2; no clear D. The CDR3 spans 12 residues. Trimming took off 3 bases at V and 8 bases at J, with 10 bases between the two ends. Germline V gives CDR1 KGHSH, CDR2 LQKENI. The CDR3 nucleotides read TGTGCCAGCTCACCGACGACATCCGGCTACACCTTC. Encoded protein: CASSPTTSGYTF.

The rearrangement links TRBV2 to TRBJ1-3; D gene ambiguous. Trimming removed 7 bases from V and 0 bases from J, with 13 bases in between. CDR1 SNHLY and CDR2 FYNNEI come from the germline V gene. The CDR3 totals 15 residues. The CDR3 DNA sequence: TGTGCCAGCATCACGGACCAGAGCTCTGGAAACACCATATATTTT. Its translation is CASITDQSSGNTIYF.

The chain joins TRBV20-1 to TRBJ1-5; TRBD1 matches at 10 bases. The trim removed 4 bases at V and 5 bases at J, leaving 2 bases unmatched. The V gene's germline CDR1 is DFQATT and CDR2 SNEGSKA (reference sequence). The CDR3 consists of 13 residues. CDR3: CSAIGTGDQPQHF. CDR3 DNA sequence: TGCAGTGCTATTGGGACAGGGGATCAGCCCCAGCATTTT.